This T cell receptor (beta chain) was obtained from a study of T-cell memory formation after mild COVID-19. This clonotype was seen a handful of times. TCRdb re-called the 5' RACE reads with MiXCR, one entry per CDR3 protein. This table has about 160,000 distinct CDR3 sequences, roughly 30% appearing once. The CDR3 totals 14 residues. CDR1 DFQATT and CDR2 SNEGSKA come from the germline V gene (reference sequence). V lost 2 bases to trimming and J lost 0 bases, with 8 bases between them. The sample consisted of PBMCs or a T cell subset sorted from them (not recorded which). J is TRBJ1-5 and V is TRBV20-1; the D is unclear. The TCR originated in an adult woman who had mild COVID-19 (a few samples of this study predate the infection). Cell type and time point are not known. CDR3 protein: CSARPGSSNQPQHF. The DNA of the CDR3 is TGCAGTGCTAGACCGGGCAGTAGCAATCAGCCCCAGCATTTT.